These 25 T cell receptor beta chains share one sample of origin, sequenced in a study of T cells in pancreatic ductal adenocarcinoma. Measured with immunoSEQ multiplex PCR; TCRdb has only the in-frame clones, and not every one. Found here are under 15,000 clones, just over 85% of them singletons; the top ten hold about 17%. Selected pancreatic ductal adenocarcinoma patients had undergone surgery without neoadjuvant therapy. The sequenced sample was PBMCs. These receptors came from a human donor with pancreatic ductal adenocarcinoma.

The chain carries TRBV2 and TRBJ2-3, with 12 bases that match TRBD1. The CDR3 has 15 amino acids. V dropped 4 bases and J dropped 5; count of bases not matched to a gene: 4. Germline CDR1 reads SNHLY; CDR2 reads FYNNEI. CDR3 sequence reads: CASSAGTGGIDTQYF. The CDR3 nucleotides are TGTGCCAGCAGTGCCGGGACAGGGGGCATAGATACGCAGTATTTT.

This clone showed up just once. The DNA for the CDR3 is TGTGCCAGCAGTCAACAGGGTTATCGCAATCAGCCCCAGCATTTT. Translated: CASSQQGYRNQPQHF. The chain combines TRBV28 with TRBJ1-5; maybe TRBD1 (6 bases). CDR1 is MDHEN, CDR2 SYDVKM, per germline. The CDR3 spans 15 residues. Trimming took 5 bases from V and 2 from J, leaving 13 bases between them. The full variable domain, with the rest looked up from reference TRBV28 and TRBJ1-5, is DVKVTQSSRYLVKRTGEKVFLECVQDMDHENMFWYRQDPGLGLRLIYFSYDVKMKEKGDIPEGYSVSREKKERFSLILESASTNQTSMYLCASSQQGYRNQPQHFGDGTRLSIL.

This chain's CDR3 is CASMRDSFGEQYF. The CDR3 coding sequence is TGTGCCAGCATGCGGGACTCCTTCGGGGAGCAGTACTTC. V gene TRBV6-5 combines with J gene TRBJ2-7; a weak D match, TRBD2 (6 bases). Looked up from germline, CDR1 is MNHEY and CDR2 is SVGAGI. The V gene lost 7 bases and the J gene lost 7 bases, with 17 bases spanning the gap. The CDR3 consists of 13 residues.

The chain uses TRBV6-5 and TRBJ1-5, with 10 bases identical to TRBD1. The CDR3 has 14 amino acids. Germline CDR1 MNHEY, CDR2 SVGAGI. The V and J ends lost 6 bases and 7 bases, in that order; junction bases with no gene match: 6. The CDR3 here is CASRPTGGRQPQHF. CDR3 DNA: TGTGCCAGCAGACCGACAGGGGGCAGACAGCCCCAGCATTTT.

V is TRBV7-6 and J is TRBJ1-2; no firm D call. This CDR3 contains 18 residues. V dropped 0 bases and J dropped 7 bases, with 24 bases sitting between them. Germline CDR1 SGHVS, CDR2 FNYEAQ. CDR3 residues: CASSLAKGTRAGVAGYTF. The CDR3, as DNA: TGTGCCAGCAGCTTAGCGAAGGGCACGAGGGCTGGGGTAGCTGGCTACACCTTC.

The chain recombines TRBV5-1 with TRBJ2-7; D is possibly TRBD2 (5 bases). CDR1 and CDR2 from the germline V gene are SGHRS and YFSETQ. Trimming took 4 bases from V and 5 from J, leaving 22 bases between them. This CDR3 has 16 residues. The CDR3 nucleotides are TGCGCCAGCAGCCCAAGTACGGACGGAGGTAATCACGAGCAGTACTTC. Protein product: CASSPSTDGGNHEQYF.

As concerns this clone: An end of the junction differs from the germline gene, which may be a read error. The chain combines TRBV5-3 with TRBJ2-2; D possibly uses TRBD1 or TRBD2 (5 bases each). TRBV5-3 is reported as an ORF; its role is uncertain. The CDR3 runs 15 residues. The CDR3 reads CASSFRDRPGGELFF. The CDR3 DNA is TGTGCCAGCAGCTTTAGGGACCGGCCGGGCGGGGAGCTGTTTTTT.

The rearrangement joins TRBV7-2 to TRBJ1-2; D gene ambiguous. In germline, CDR1 is SGHTA, CDR2 FQGNSA. The CDR3 extends over 14 amino acids. V was trimmed by 1 base and J by 9 bases, leaving 15 bases between them. The CDR3 DNA sequence: TGTGCCAGCAGCTTAGACGGACCGACTAGCAGCTACACCTTC. Translation gives CASSLDGPTSSYTF.

J is TRBJ2-3 and V is TRBV5-4; 10 nucleotides line up with TRBD1. The germline CDR1 and CDR2 sequences are SGHNT and YYREEE (reference sequence). Unmatched junction bases numbered 8, after V lost 3 bases and J lost 4 bases. The CDR3 has 16 residues. CDR3 sequence reads: CASSSDRGLGADTQYF. CDR3 in DNA: TGTGCCAGCAGCTCAGACAGGGGGCTGGGGGCAGATACGCAGTATTTT.

The rearrangement uses TRBV13 and TRBJ2-6; unclear D gene. The germline CDR1 and CDR2 sequences are PRHDT and FYEKMQ (reference sequence). Trimming took off 6 bases at V and 3 bases at J, with 9 bases between the two ends. The CDR3 has 14 residues. The CDR3 spells CASRWWGGANVLTF. Written as DNA, the CDR3 is TGTGCCAGCAGGTGGTGGGGTGGGGCCAACGTCCTGACTTTC.

V and J are TRBV2 and TRBJ2-1, with 7 bases identical to TRBD2. CDR3 length equals 12 residues. V was pared by 4 bases and J by 9 bases, with 3 bases of the junction left unmatched. The germline CDR1 and CDR2 sequences are SNHLY and FYNNEI. Written as DNA, the CDR3 is TGTGCCAGCAGTGGGACTAGTGGTGAGCAGTTCTTC. This codes for CASSGTSGEQFF.

By frequency in the sample, this clone is large. V and J are TRBV7-3 and TRBJ2-1; 10 positions match TRBD2. The CDR3 spans 15 residues. Germline-derived CDR1 and CDR2 are SGHTA and FQGTGA. The V gene end was trimmed by 5 bases and the J gene end by 10 bases; junction bases not matched to a gene: 11. CDR3 DNA sequence: TGTGCCAGCAGCCCAAACCCTAGCGGGAGTTCCGAGCAGTTCTTC. This sequence encodes CASSPNPSGSSEQFF.

The chain recombines TRBV30 with TRBJ2-3, with 7 bases identical to TRBD2. The CDR3 loop spans 13 amino acids. The V segment lost 8 bases and the J segment 4 bases; nucleotides outside the gene matches: 9. The V gene's germline CDR1 is GTSNPN and CDR2 SVGIG (reference sequence). The CDR3 protein is CAHSGEGPDTQYF. CDR3 nucleotide sequence: TGTGCCCACTCCGGGGAGGGCCCAGATACGCAGTATTTT.

This clone is termed hyperexpanded. The chain employs TRBV25-1 and TRBJ1-1, with a possible D match to TRBD1 (5 bases). The CDR3 extends over 14 amino acids. The V end lost 3 bases, the J end lost 3 bases, and 11 bases lay between the germline ends. Germline V gene data show CDR1 as MGHDK and CDR2 as SYGVNS. CDR3 residues: CASSDGGTDTEAFF. The CDR3 region has the DNA TGTGCCAGCAGTGATGGGGGGACGGACACTGAAGCTTTCTTT.

The V and J genes are TRBV6-1 and TRBJ2-2; 10 bases line up with TRBD1. V lost 4 bases and J lost 7; bases outside the gene matches: 6. This CDR3 comprises 15 residues. The germline CDR1 and CDR2 sequences are MNHNS and SASEGT. As DNA, the CDR3 is TGTGCCAGCAGTGTAATCGGGACAGGGGTCGGGGAGCTGTTTTTT. It is translated as CASSVIGTGVGELFF.

The chain uses TRBV19 and TRBJ2-7, with TRBD2 matching 7 bases. V gave up 6 bases and J gave up 4 bases; unmatched junction bases: 6. CDR1 and CDR2 from the germline V gene are LNHDA and SQIVND (reference sequence). The CDR3 spans 13 residues. The CDR3 DNA reads as TGTGCCAGTAGACAGCGGGACCGATACGAGCAGTACTTC. This encodes CASRQRDRYEQYF. The entire variable domain, with the rest obtained from reference TRBV19 and TRBJ2-7, is as follows: DGGITQSPKYLFRKEGQNVTLSCEQNLNHDAMYWYRQDPGQGLRLIYYSQIVNDFQKGDIAEGYSVSREKKESFPLTVTSAQKNPTAFYLCASRQRDRYEQYFGPGTRLTVT.

The DNA of the CDR3 is TGTGCCAGCAGCGGAACCGGGACGCAAGAGACCCAGTACTTC. Translated, it gives CASSGTGTQETQYF. The chain recombines TRBV7-8 with TRBJ2-5; possibly TRBD1 or TRBD2 for D (5 bases each). Germline V gene lookup returns CDR1 SGHVS and CDR2 FQNEAQ. The CDR3 extends over 14 amino acids. Trimming stripped 5 bases from V and 2 bases from J, with 12 bases between.

This chain uses TRBV29-1 with TRBJ1-4, with TRBD1 as a possible D gene (5 bases). CDR1 and CDR2 (germline): SQVTM, ANQGSEA. CDR3 length: 12 residues. Trimming cost V 3 bases and J 7 bases, with 9 bases left between them. CDR3 nucleotide sequence: TGCAGCGTTGAGGCAGGGAGTGAAAAACTGTTTTTT. Translated: CSVEAGSEKLFF.

This sequence joins TRBV19 and TRBJ2-5; the match to TRBD1 covers 7 bases. The CDR3 loop spans 15 amino acids. V lost 4 bases and J lost 7; bases outside the gene matches: 12. The germline CDR1 and CDR2 sequences are LNHDA and SQIVND (reference sequence). The CDR3: CASSKGQQAGGTQYF. Written as DNA, the CDR3 is TGTGCCAGTAGTAAGGGACAGCAGGCCGGCGGGACCCAGTACTTC.

V is TRBV2 and J is TRBJ2-1; the match to TRBD2 covers 8 bases. Germline V gene sequence: CDR1 SNHLY, CDR2 FYNNEI. The trim removed 4 bases at V and 7 bases at J, leaving 9 bases unmatched. The CDR3 totals 15 residues. CDR3 region: CASSGGVREGNEQFF. The CDR3 nucleotides read TGTGCCAGCAGTGGGGGAGTTCGGGAGGGGAATGAGCAGTTCTTC.

This clone appeared once. The chain links TRBV7-3 to TRBJ2-2; no clear D gene. CDR1 is SGHTA, CDR2 FQGTGA, per germline. V shed 7 bases and J shed 5 bases, with 8 bases lying between them. CDR3 length equals 12 residues. The CDR3 region has the DNA TGTGCCAGCAACCACGGGACCGGGGAGCTGTTTTTT. It yields the protein CASNHGTGELFF. Based on the CDR3 plus reference TRBV7-3 and TRBJ2-2, the full variable domain is GAGVSQTPSNKVTEKGKYVELRCDPISGHTALYWYRQSLGQGPEFLIYFQGTGAADDSGLPNDRFFAVRPEGSVSTLKIQRTERGDSAVYLCASNHGTGELFFGEGSRLTVL.

The V and J genes are TRBV10-3 and TRBJ2-5; the match to TRBD1 covers 8 bases. Trimming took 0 bases from V and 4 from J; bases not matched to a gene: 1. CDR1 and CDR2 from the germline V gene are ENHRY and SYGVKD. The CDR3 spans 14 residues. The CDR3 protein is CAISESTGVETQYF. CDR3 nucleotides: TGTGCCATCAGTGAGTCGACAGGGGTAGAGACCCAGTACTTC.

This CDR3 reads CASTRTGRVTEAFF. The CDR3 nucleotides are TGTGCCAGCACACGGACAGGGAGGGTCACTGAAGCTTTCTTT. The chain has TRBV11-2 and TRBJ1-1; TRBD1 agrees at 8 bases. The CDR3 sequence is 14 residues long. The germline V gene encodes CDR1 SGHAT and CDR2 FQNNGV. V was clipped by 7 bases and J by 4 bases; unmatched bases: 8.

This chain connects TRBV2 to TRBJ2-4, with 7 positions matching TRBD1. Trimming cost V 8 bases and J 4 bases; bases outside gene matches: 5. The CDR3 is made up of 13 amino acids. CDR1 SNHLY and CDR2 FYNNEI come from the germline V gene. CDR3 nucleotide sequence: TGTGCCAGCTCCCCAGGGGGTAAAAACATTCAGTACTTC. Translated, it gives CASSPGGKNIQYF.

This clone was seen just once. The chain uses TRBV11-2 and TRBJ2-2; 9 bases align to TRBD2. Germline V gives CDR1 SGHAT, CDR2 FQNNGV. There are 15 residues in the CDR3. J was trimmed by 5 bases and V by 4 bases; bases with no gene match: 5. CDR3 nucleotide sequence: TGTGCCAGCAGCTACGGCGGGGGGGAAACCGGGGAGCTGTTTTTT. This codes for CASSYGGGETGELFF.